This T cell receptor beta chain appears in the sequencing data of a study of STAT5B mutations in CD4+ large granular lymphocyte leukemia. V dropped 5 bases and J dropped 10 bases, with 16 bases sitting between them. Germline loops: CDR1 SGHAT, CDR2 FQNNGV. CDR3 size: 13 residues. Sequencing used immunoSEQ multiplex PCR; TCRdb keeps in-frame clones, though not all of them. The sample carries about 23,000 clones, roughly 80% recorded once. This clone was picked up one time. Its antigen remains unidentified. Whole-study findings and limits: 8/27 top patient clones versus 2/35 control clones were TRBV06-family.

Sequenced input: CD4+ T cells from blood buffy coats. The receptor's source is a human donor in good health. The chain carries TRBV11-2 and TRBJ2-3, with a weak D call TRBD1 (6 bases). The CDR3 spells CASSRSGGGSQYF. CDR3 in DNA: TGTGCCAGCAGCCGAAGTGGGGGCGGGTCGCAGTATTTT.